Below are 25 T cell receptor beta chains sequenced from a single sample in a study of response to subunit inactivated influenza vaccine. Using its own MiXCR run on the RT-PCR reads, TCRdb lists one record per CDR3 protein. The sample carries approximately 700,000 distinct CDR3 sequences, 14% recorded once. The sample was PBMCs from blood, taken 14 days before vaccination. The source of these receptors is a man aged 50 to 59 who received an inactivated influenza vaccine.

This clonotype was counted between two and nine times. The chain links TRBV15 to TRBJ2-3; perhaps TRBD1 as D (5 bases). The CDR3 is 14 amino acids. Germline assignment: CDR1 LNHNV and CDR2 YYDKDF (reference sequence). Trimming pared 2 bases from V and 4 bases from J, leaving 10 bases between. CDR3 residues: CATSRSPGSDTQYF. CDR3 nucleotide sequence: TGTGCCACCAGCAGATCCCCAGGGTCAGATACGCAGTATTTT.

The rearrangement joins TRBV9 to TRBJ2-5; D could derive from TRBD1 or TRBD2 (7 bases each). CDR3 length equals 15 residues. Trimming removed 0 bases at V and 7 bases at J, with 16 bases between. CDR1 SGDLS and CDR2 YYNGEE come from the germline V gene. The DNA for the CDR3 is TGTGCCAGCAGCGTAGAGTCAGGCAGGGGGGGGACCCAGTACTTC. This translates into CASSVESGRGGTQYF. The variable domain in full, completed from reference TRBV9 and TRBJ2-5, reads DSGVTQTPKHLITATGQRVTLRCSPRSGDLSVYWYQQSLDQGLQFLIQYYNGEERAKGNILERFSAQQFPDLHSELNLSSLELGDSALYFCASSVESGRGGTQYFGPGTRLLVL.

There are a few counts of this clonotype. The V call is TRBV7-2, the J call TRBJ2-1; D is ambiguous. This CDR3 contains 14 residues. The germline V and J ends were trimmed by 2 bases and 3 bases, with 8 bases remaining between them. Germline V gene data show CDR1 as SGHTA and CDR2 as FQGNSA. The CDR3 region has the DNA TGTGCCAGCAGCTTAAGGCAGGACTACAATGAGCAGTTCTTC. Translating gives CASSLRQDYNEQFF.

This clonotype showed up just a few times. V usage is TRBV28 and J usage is TRBJ2-6, with D perhaps TRBD1 (5 bases). Trimming took off 4 bases at V and 2 bases at J, with 12 bases between the two ends. The CDR3 consists of 16 residues. Germline assignment: CDR1 MDHEN and CDR2 SYDVKM. The CDR3 loop is CASSWQGEAGANVLTF. The CDR3 DNA follows: TGTGCCAGCAGTTGGCAGGGTGAGGCTGGGGCCAACGTCCTGACTTTC.

This clonotype has ten or more counts. The rearrangement links TRBV6-6 to TRBJ2-5; perhaps TRBD2 as D (6 bases). The CDR3 is 19 amino acids. Trimming stripped 0 bases from V and 1 base from J, with 21 bases between. Germline V gene sequence: CDR1 MNHNY, CDR2 SVGAGI (reference sequence). CDR3: CASSYSNFVLTRVQETQYF. DNA of the CDR3: TGTGCCAGCAGTTACTCGAATTTCGTTTTGACTAGGGTCCAAGAGACCCAGTACTTC.

This clonotype has more than one count but fewer than ten. The chain carries TRBV12-3 or TRBV12-4 and TRBJ2-3, with a possible D match to TRBD2 (6 bases). The ends were cut back, 5 bases at V and 4 bases at J, with 16 bases in the middle. The CDR3 consists of 15 residues. The CDR3 reads CASSGGTLKADTQYF. As DNA, the CDR3 is TGTGCCAGCAGTGGCGGGACTCTAAAGGCAGATACGCAGTATTTT.

J is TRBJ2-1 and V is TRBV28, with D possibly matching TRBD1 (6 bases). Per germline, CDR1 MDHEN and CDR2 SYDVKM. V was clipped by 5 bases and J by 5 bases, with 16 bases between them. The CDR3 consists of 15 residues. The DNA of the CDR3 is TGTGCCAGCAGTCCCCCGGGACACCGGGACAATGAGCAGTTCTTC. Encoded protein: CASSPPGHRDNEQFF.

This clonotype showed up just a few times. The V gene is TRBV7-9, the J gene TRBJ2-1; no reliable D call. This CDR3 comprises 14 residues. V was cut by 4 bases and J by 7 bases, with 14 bases left in between. Germline-derived CDR1 and CDR2 are SEHNR and FQNEAQ (reference sequence). The CDR3 loop is CASSSGPMKNEQFF. The CDR3, as DNA: TGTGCCAGCAGCTCCGGACCCATGAAGAATGAGCAGTTCTTC.

The chain is built from TRBV7-9 and TRBJ2-7, with a possible D match to TRBD2 (5 bases). Per the germline V gene, CDR1 is SEHNR and CDR2 is FQNEAQ (reference sequence). Trimming removed 10 bases from V and 3 bases from J, with 19 bases in between. This CDR3 contains 14 residues. The CDR3 DNA is TGTGCCATGGGCCCCGGGATAGGGTTCTACGAGCAGTACTTC. Its translation is CAMGPGIGFYEQYF.

This clonotype was recorded a few times. V is TRBV12-3 or TRBV12-4 and J is TRBJ1-2; D is ambiguous. Trimming took 3 bases from V and 2 from J, leaving 13 bases between them. The CDR3 covers 15 residues. This CDR3 reads CASSLVRLINYGYTF. The CDR3 DNA reads as TGTGCCAGCAGTTTGGTCAGGCTTATAAACTATGGCTACACCTTC.

This chain joins TRBV4-2 and TRBJ2-7, with 7 bases lining up with TRBD2. The CDR3 has 17 residues. Germline CDR1 LGHNA, CDR2 YNFKEQ. V lost 0 bases to trimming and J lost 4 bases; unmatched junction nucleotides: 12. In DNA form, the CDR3 reads TGTGCCAGCAGCCAAGATGGGGGGGGTTCCCGACGTTACGAGCAGTACTTC. Protein sequence: CASSQDGGGSRRYEQYF.

This clonotype has just a few counts. This chain links TRBV6-2 or TRBV6-3 with TRBJ2-7; 10 bases map to TRBD2. The CDR3 covers 14 residues. Germline CDR1 reads MNHEY; CDR2 reads SVGEGT. The ends lost 5 bases at V and 3 bases at J; junction bases unmatched: 4. CDR3 sequence reads: CASSPLAGFYEQYF. The CDR3 DNA sequence: TGTGCCAGCAGTCCACTAGCGGGGTTCTACGAGCAGTACTTC.

This clonotype was picked up a small number of times. The chain carries TRBV4-3 and TRBJ2-1; 7 bases map to TRBD1. From germline, CDR1 is LGHNA and CDR2 YSLEER. V lost 2 bases, J lost 1 base, and 8 bases stayed unmatched. The CDR3 length is 17 residues. The CDR3 DNA is TGCGCCAGCAGCCAATACTACAGGGGACAGTCCTACAATGAGCAGTTCTTC. It encodes CASSQYYRGQSYNEQFF.

The chain uses TRBV19 and TRBJ2-3; unclear D gene. The germline V gene has CDR1 LNHDA and CDR2 SQIVND (reference sequence). Trimming pared 1 base from V and 9 bases from J, leaving 11 bases between. The CDR3 totals 13 residues. The CDR3 sequence is CASSIVLAVTQYF. The CDR3, as DNA: TGTGCCAGTAGTATAGTATTGGCGGTCACGCAGTATTTT.

This clonotype was seen a handful of times. The chain combines TRBV27 with TRBJ2-7; D is undetermined. The germline CDR1 and CDR2 sequences are MNHEY and SMNVEV (reference sequence). V shed 6 bases and J shed 3 bases, with 12 bases lying between them. The CDR3 contains 13 residues. This CDR3 is CASSPGNNYEQYF. CDR3 DNA: TGTGCCAGCAGCCCTGGGAACAACTACGAGCAGTACTTC.

A note on this clonotype: This may arise from a read error, as a much more abundant clone is one base away. The V gene is TRBV3-1, the J gene TRBJ2-1, with D uncertain. V lost 1 base, J lost 4 bases, and 14 bases lay in between. The germline CDR1 and CDR2 sequences are LGHDT and YNNKEL (reference sequence). CDR3 length: 16 amino acids. This chain's CDR3 is CASSQVSSPRYNEQFF. CDR3 DNA sequence: TGTGCCAGCAGCCAAGTGTCGTCCCCCCGATACAATGAGCAGTTCTTC.

About this clonotype: One junction end disagrees with the germline gene, perhaps due to a read error. The CDR3 coding sequence is TGTGCCAGCAGTTTAGCGCAGGGCACTGGAGCTTTCTTT. Translation: CASSLAQGTGAFF. The gene calls are TRBV12-3 or TRBV12-4 and TRBJ1-1; TRBD1 might be the D (5 bases). The CDR3 sequence is 13 residues long.

This clonotype was seen only a few times. The CDR3 reads CASSLGQGRGTDTQYF. CDR3 nucleotide sequence: TGTGCCAGCAGCTTGGGACAGGGGAGAGGCACAGATACGCAGTATTTT. The rearrangement links TRBV7-9 to TRBJ2-3; 10 bases are a match to TRBD1. This CDR3 spans 16 amino acids. V shed 3 bases, J shed 1 base, and the junction held 4 bases outside the gene matches. Germline V CDR1 and CDR2: SEHNR, FQNEAQ (reference sequence).

This clonotype has more than one count but fewer than ten. The gene calls are TRBV6-1 and TRBJ2-3; 7 bases match TRBD1. The germline CDR1 and CDR2 sequences are MNHNS and SASEGT. CDR3 length: 16 amino acids. With 5 bases clipped from V and 6 bases from J, the junction kept 14 bases outside the gene matches. Written as DNA, the CDR3 is TGTGCCAGCAGTCAAACCGGGACAGAAGGTCCCGATACGCAGTATTTT. This codes for CASSQTGTEGPDTQYF.

This rearrangement joins TRBV10-3 to TRBJ2-7, with D perhaps matching TRBD1 (5 bases). The CDR3 extends over 14 amino acids. The V gene's germline CDR1 is ENHRY and CDR2 SYGVKD. Trimming shortened V by 8 bases and J by 3 bases, and 17 bases separated the two germline ends. DNA of the CDR3: TGTGCCATCGCTGCCGACAGATACGACTACGAGCAGTACTTC. It encodes CAIAADRYDYEQYF.

The chain links TRBV6-1 to TRBJ1-1; 8 positions match TRBD1. Germline-derived CDR1 and CDR2 are MNHNS and SASEGT. V was clipped by 2 bases and J by 1 base; unmatched bases: 6. This CDR3 has 16 amino acids. The CDR3 region is CASSEQGAVGNTEAFF. As DNA, the CDR3 is TGTGCCAGCAGTGAACAGGGGGCAGTGGGGAACACTGAAGCTTTCTTT.

This clonotype was seen only a few times. The genes are TRBV5-1 and TRBJ2-2, with unresolved D. V dropped 0 bases and J dropped 5 bases, with 17 bases sitting between them. This CDR3 spans 17 amino acids. CDR1 and CDR2 from the germline V gene are SGHRS and YFSETQ. The CDR3 spells CASSLASPGRSTGELFF. DNA for the CDR3: TGCGCCAGCAGCTTGGCCTCTCCCGGACGTTCAACCGGGGAGCTGTTTTTT. Full variable domain (remainder filled in from reference TRBV5-1 and TRBJ2-2): KAGVTQTPRYLIKTRGQQVTLSCSPISGHRSVSWYQQTPGQGLQFLFEYFSETQRNKGNFPGRFSGRQFSNSRSEMNVSTLELGDSALYLCASSLASPGRSTGELFFGEGSRLTVL.

The V and J genes are TRBV5-1 and TRBJ2-5, with 9 positions matching TRBD1. The trim removed 2 bases at V and 2 bases at J, leaving 7 bases unmatched. The germline gives CDR1 SGHRS, CDR2 YFSETQ. The CDR3 extends over 16 amino acids. CDR3 sequence: CASSFLLGQGQETQYF. CDR3 DNA: TGCGCCAGCAGCTTTCTACTGGGACAGGGTCAAGAGACCCAGTACTTC.

The chain combines TRBV9 with TRBJ1-2; no clear D gene. V was pared by 1 base and J by 8 bases, with 9 bases between. The CDR3 sequence is 12 residues long. CDR1 is SGDLS, CDR2 YYNGEE, per germline. The CDR3 DNA follows: TGTGCCAGCAGCGTACCTCTCGAGGGCTACACCTTC. The encoded protein is CASSVPLEGYTF.

A remark on this clonotype: Relative to the germline gene, one junction end is altered; a read error may explain this. The chain recombines TRBV7-9 with TRBJ2-3; a weak D match, TRBD2 (6 bases). CDR3 length: 12 residues. Germline V gene sequence: CDR1 SEHNR, CDR2 FQNEAQ (reference sequence). In DNA form, the CDR3 reads TGTGCCAGCAGCTTAGCCGGGGGTGCCTCTCATTTT. It is translated as CASSLAGGASHF.